These 15 T cell receptor beta chains came from one sample sequenced in a study of shared clonotypes between healthy human individuals. Clones were read by immunoSEQ multiplex PCR, and TCRdb kept only the in-frame ones, dropping some. This table has about 800,000 clones, around 96% appearing once. In the naive CD8 group, cells lacked CD45RO and were positively selected for CCR7, so terminally differentiated effector memory CD45RA+ cells were left out. Sequenced input: naive CD8+ T cells sorted from blood. These receptors were obtained from a man aged 25 to 40 in good health.

Concerning this clone: Other DNA sequences in this specimen translate into the identical CDR3. The chain combines TRBV2 with TRBJ2-7; no clear D. The germline V gene has CDR1 SNHLY and CDR2 FYNNEI. There are 11 residues in the CDR3. Trimming took 5 bases from V and 3 from J, leaving 5 bases between them. CDR3 residues: CASSPSYEQYF. The DNA of the CDR3 is TGTGCCAGCAGTCCTAGCTACGAGCAGTACTTC. The variable domain in full, completed from reference TRBV2 and TRBJ2-7, reads EPEVTQTPSHQVTQMGQEVILRCVPISNHLYFYWYRQILGQKVEFLVSFYNNEISEKSEIFDDQFSVERPDGSNFTLKIRSTKLEDSAMYFCASSPSYEQYFGPGTRLTVT.

The rearrangement uses TRBV2 and TRBJ1-4; 9 positions match TRBD1. The CDR3 extends over 18 amino acids. With V trimmed by 5 bases and J by 1 base, 11 bases remained unmatched. Germline CDR1 is SNHLY and CDR2 is FYNNEI. The CDR3 sequence: CASSNRDRAVVTNEKLFF. Here the CDR3 DNA reads TGTGCCAGCAGTAACCGGGACAGGGCGGTGGTAACTAATGAAAAACTGTTTTTT.

The chain has TRBV27 and TRBJ2-7; 11 bases are shared with TRBD2. Germline loops: CDR1 MNHEY, CDR2 SMNVEV (reference sequence). Losses at the gene ends were 0 bases for V and 0 bases for J; bases not matched to a gene: 1. The CDR3 is 16 residues long. CDR3 sequence: CASSLSGTSGSYEQYF. The CDR3 coding sequence is TGTGCCAGCAGTTTATCCGGGACTAGCGGCTCCTACGAGCAGTACTTC.

The CDR3 bases are TGTGCCAGCAGTTTATACCCCCGGGGGCGGGATGGCTACACCTTC. Translation gives CASSLYPRGRDGYTF. The chain links TRBV27 to TRBJ1-2; a weak D match, TRBD1 (6 bases). Germline V gene sequence: CDR1 MNHEY, CDR2 SMNVEV (reference sequence). Trimming removed 1 base from V and 6 bases from J, with 15 bases in between. The length of the CDR3 is 15 residues.

The genes are TRBV4-3 and TRBJ1-3, with D unclear. Germline V gene lookup returns CDR1 LGHNA and CDR2 YSLEER. The CDR3 runs 16 residues. V lost 0 bases, J lost 0 bases, and 9 bases lay in between. DNA for the CDR3: TGCGCCAGCAGCCAAGATCAAAGGGACTCTGGAAACACCATATATTTT. Encoded protein: CASSQDQRDSGNTIYF.

The chain is built from TRBV25-1 and TRBJ1-2, with D possibly matching TRBD1 (6 bases). The CDR3 length is 16 residues. V lost 4 bases and J 0 bases, leaving 15 bases between the germline ends. CDR1 is MGHDK and CDR2 is SYGVNS in the germline V gene. CDR3 region: CASSGTAILPNYGYTF. The CDR3 coding sequence is TGTGCCAGCAGTGGGACAGCCATCCTCCCTAACTATGGCTACACCTTC.

The chain employs TRBV29-1 and TRBJ2-1; D may be TRBD2 (5 bases). The CDR3 consists of 12 residues. Germline V gene lookup returns CDR1 SQVTM and CDR2 ANQGSEA. Trimming cost V 7 bases and J 7 bases, with 14 bases left between them. CDR3 sequence reads: CSALKRGNEQFF. In DNA form, the CDR3 reads TGCAGCGCCCTGAAACGAGGGAATGAGCAGTTCTTC.

This sequence joins TRBV5-3 and TRBJ1-4, with D unclear. TRBV5-3 is an ORF for which the function is uncertain. The CDR3 is 15 residues long. Trimming pared 1 base from V and 1 base from J, leaving 8 bases between. Here the CDR3 reads CARSLIAGTNEKLFF. CDR3 bases: TGTGCCAGAAGCTTGATCGCAGGAACTAATGAAAAACTGTTTTTT.

This rearrangement joins TRBV25-1 to TRBJ2-1; D gene uncertain. Trimming took 0 bases from V and 6 from J, leaving 6 bases between them. Looked up from germline, CDR1 is MGHDK and CDR2 is SYGVNS. This CDR3 has 13 amino acids. This chain's CDR3 is CASSEYYTNEQFF. Written as DNA, the CDR3 is TGTGCCAGCAGTGAATATTACACCAATGAGCAGTTCTTC.

The chain uses TRBV7-6 and TRBJ2-7, with TRBD1 identical over 10 bases. V was clipped by 6 bases and J by 2 bases; unmatched bases: 4. The CDR3 has 14 residues. Germline V gene lookup returns CDR1 SGHVS and CDR2 FNYEAQ. CDR3 bases: TGTGCCAGCAGTATGACAGGGGGCGCCTACGAGCAGTACTTC. Its protein product is CASSMTGGAYEQYF. The whole variable domain, filled in from reference TRBV7-6 and TRBJ2-7, reads GAGVSQSPRYKVTKRGQDVALRCDPISGHVSLYWYRQALGQGPEFLTYFNYEAQQDKSGLPNDRFSAERPEGSISTLTIQRTEQRDSAMYRCASSMTGGAYEQYFGPGTRLTVT.

The V gene is TRBV5-1, the J gene TRBJ2-7; D is perhaps TRBD2 (7 bases). Germline V CDR1 and CDR2: SGHRS, YFSETQ. V lost 6 bases to trimming and J lost 3 bases, with 19 bases between them. This CDR3 has 15 amino acids. The DNA of the CDR3 is TGCGCCAGCAACAAGCAGGGGTCGGGAGGCTACGAGCAGTACTTC. Amino acids: CASNKQGSGGYEQYF.

This chain uses TRBV27 with TRBJ2-5; D unclear. Trimming shortened V by 5 bases and J by 4 bases, and 11 bases separated the two germline ends. The CDR3 covers 13 residues. Germline V gene data show CDR1 as MNHEY and CDR2 as SMNVEV (reference sequence). CDR3 in DNA: TGTGCCAGCAGTCTCCCCGGCGGAGAGACCCAGTACTTC. The encoded protein is CASSLPGGETQYF.

This clone has more than one count but fewer than ten. Distinct nucleotide sequences in the sample also encode this CDR3. J is TRBJ2-3 and V is TRBV9; D is ambiguous. CDR1 and CDR2 from the germline V gene are SGDLS and YYNGEE. CDR3 length: 14 residues. The V end was cut by 2 bases, the J end by 1 base, with 8 bases between. CDR3: CASSVESGTDTQYF. DNA of the CDR3: TGTGCCAGCAGCGTCGAGAGTGGCACAGATACGCAGTATTTT.

The CDR3 nucleotides are TGTGCCAGTAGTATAGAACAGGAATTGAATCAGCCCCAGCATTTT. This translates into CASSIEQELNQPQHF. The rearrangement uses TRBV19 and TRBJ1-5; D is perhaps TRBD1 (5 bases). With 0 bases removed from V and 4 bases from J, the gap between germline ends came to 10 bases. The CDR3 is 15 amino acids. Germline-derived CDR1 and CDR2 are LNHDA and SQIVND (reference sequence).

This clone showed up just once. The chain carries TRBV28 and TRBJ2-7, with D possibly TRBD2 on 7 matching bases. This CDR3 is built from 16 residues. The germline V and J ends were trimmed by 0 bases and 3 bases, with 15 bases remaining between them. Germline CDR1 and CDR2: MDHEN and SYDVKM. The CDR3 sequence: CASSLCGGGGCYEQYF. The CDR3 nucleotides read TGTGCCAGCAGTTTATGTGGGGGAGGGGGATGCTACGAGCAGTACTTC.